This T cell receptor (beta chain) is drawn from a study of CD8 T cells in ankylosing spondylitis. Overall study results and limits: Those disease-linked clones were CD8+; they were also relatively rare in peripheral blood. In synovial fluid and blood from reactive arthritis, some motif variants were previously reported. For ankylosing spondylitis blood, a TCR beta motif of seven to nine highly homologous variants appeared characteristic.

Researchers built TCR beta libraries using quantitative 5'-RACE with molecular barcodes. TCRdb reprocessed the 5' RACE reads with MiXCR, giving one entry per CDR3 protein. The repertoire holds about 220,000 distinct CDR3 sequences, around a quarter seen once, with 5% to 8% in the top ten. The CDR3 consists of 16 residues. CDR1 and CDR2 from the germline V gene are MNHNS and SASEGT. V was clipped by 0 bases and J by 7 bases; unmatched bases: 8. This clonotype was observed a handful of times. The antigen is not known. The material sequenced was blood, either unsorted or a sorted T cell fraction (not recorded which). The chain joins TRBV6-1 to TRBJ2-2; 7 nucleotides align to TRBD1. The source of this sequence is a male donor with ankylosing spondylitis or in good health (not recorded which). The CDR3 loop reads CASSEARGGRNGELFF. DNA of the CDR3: TGTGCCAGCAGTGAAGCGAGAGGGGGCAGAAACGGGGAGCTGTTTTTT.